Shown below are 32 T cell receptor beta chains from a single sample sequenced in a study of T cells after yellow fever vaccination. TCRdb recomputed calls from the 5' RACE reads with MiXCR, one row per CDR3 protein. The top ten hold around 23% of the sample, which has 250,000 to 400,000 distinct CDR3 sequences, about 4% seen once. Sequencing was performed on PBMCs, taken 5 days after the yellow fever booster vaccination. These receptor sequences come from a man aged 18-30 years who received the YFV17D yellow fever vaccine.

Many counts were recorded for this clonotype. As DNA, the CDR3 is TGTGCCATCAGTGCAAACAGGGATACCGGGGAGCTGTTTTTT. Protein: CAISANRDTGELFF. The chain employs TRBV10-3 and TRBJ2-2; D might be TRBD1 (6 bases). Trimming took off 4 bases at V and 5 bases at J, with 11 bases between the two ends. Germline CDR1 is ENHRY and CDR2 is SYGVKD. This CDR3 is built from 14 residues.

This clonotype occurred once. This chain uses TRBV5-1 with TRBJ1-1; weak D call: TRBD1 (5 bases). Deletions cut 0 bases from V and 0 bases from J, with 15 bases between. The CDR3 is 17 amino acids. Germline lookup yields CDR1 SGHRS and CDR2 YFSETQ. The DNA of the CDR3 is TGCGCCAGCAGCTTGGGGGGCCCGCGTGAGATGAACACTGAAGCTTTCTTT. It codes for CASSLGGPREMNTEAFF.

Concerning this clonotype itself: One junction end disagrees with the germline gene, perhaps due to a read error. The chain employs TRBV7-8 and TRBJ2-2, with D possibly TRBD2 on 5 matching bases. CDR1 is SGHVS and CDR2 is FQNEAQ in the germline V gene. The CDR3 length is 12 residues. The CDR3: CASSQKAGELIF. CDR3 sequence (DNA): TGTGCCAGCAGCCAGAAGGCCGGGGAGCTGATTTTT.

The chain recombines TRBV4-1 with TRBJ2-7; tentatively, D is TRBD1 or TRBD2 (5 bases each). With 0 bases removed from V and 6 bases from J, the gap between germline ends came to 9 bases. This CDR3 region has 13 residues. From germline, CDR1 is MGHRA and CDR2 YSYEKL. The CDR3 DNA reads as TGCGCCAGCAGCCAAGATTGGGGGTCCGAGCAGTACTTC. This gives the protein CASSQDWGSEQYF.

This clonotype was seen a handful of times. The CDR3 protein is CATSRDEVEYF. As DNA, the CDR3 is TGTGCCACCAGCAGAGATGAGGTAGAGTACTTC. This rearrangement joins TRBV15 to TRBJ2-4, with D hard to call. The V gene's germline CDR1 is LNHNV and CDR2 YYDKDF (reference sequence). This CDR3 has 11 amino acids. V shed 0 bases and J shed 14 bases, with 8 bases lying between them.

In this sample, this clonotype turned up many times. This sequence joins TRBV7-2 and TRBJ2-4; 10 bases match TRBD1. Germline trimming cut 5 bases from V and 8 bases from J; bases unmatched to any gene: 9. CDR1 is SGHTA, CDR2 FQGNSA, per germline. The CDR3 is made up of 15 amino acids. This chain's CDR3 is CASSRETGGADIQYF. The CDR3 DNA reads as TGTGCCAGCAGCCGAGAGACAGGGGGCGCGGACATTCAGTACTTC.

The V and J genes are TRBV6-6 and TRBJ1-1; D unresolved. CDR1 is MNHNY, CDR2 SVGAGI, per germline (reference sequence). The length of the CDR3 is 16 residues. Trimming stripped 0 bases from V and 7 bases from J, with 18 bases between. In DNA, the CDR3 is TGTGCCAGCAGTTACTCTGGAGGAAGTAATATACTTGAAGCTTTCTTT. It encodes CASSYSGGSNILEAFF.

In its sample, this clonotype was seen a few times. The chain is built from TRBV20-1 and TRBJ1-5, with 11 bases matching TRBD1. Trimming cost V 6 bases and J 1 base; bases outside gene matches: 5. The CDR3 is 15 amino acids. CDR1 DFQATT and CDR2 SNEGSKA come from the germline V gene (reference sequence). CDR3 DNA: TGCAGTGCGACCGGGACAGGGGGAAGCAATCAGCCCCAGCATTTT. This gives the protein CSATGTGGSNQPQHF.

In its sample, this clonotype was seen many times. This sequence joins TRBV25-1 and TRBJ1-4; D is possibly TRBD1 (5 bases). The V gene lost 3 bases and the J gene lost 7 bases, with 15 bases spanning the gap. From germline, CDR1 is MGHDK and CDR2 SYGVNS. This CDR3 has 15 residues. The CDR3 is CASSDLQGWREKLFF. Here the CDR3 DNA reads TGTGCCAGCAGTGATTTGCAGGGTTGGCGTGAAAAACTGTTTTTT. Full variable domain (missing parts from reference TRBV25-1 and TRBJ1-4): EADIYQTPRYLVIGTGKKITLECSQTMGHDKMYWYQQDPGMELHLIHYSYGVNSTEKGDLSSESTVSRIRTEHFPLTLESARPSHTSQYLCASSDLQGWREKLFFGSGTQLSVL.

V and J are TRBV18 and TRBJ2-7; D possibly corresponds to TRBD2 (6 bases). Germline lookup yields CDR1 KGHSH and CDR2 LQKENI. This CDR3 contains 14 residues. Between the trimmed V and J ends, which lost 6 bases and 8 bases, there was a span of 20 bases. CDR3 loop: CASSPAGRIRKQYF. The CDR3 DNA sequence: TGTGCCAGCTCGCCGGCGGGACGGATACGAAAGCAGTACTTC.

At least ten counts were recorded for this clonotype. The gene calls are TRBV20-1 and TRBJ1-4; 9 bases agree with TRBD1. CDR1 and CDR2 (germline): DFQATT, SNEGSKA (reference sequence). V gave up 7 bases and J gave up 7 bases; unmatched junction bases: 7. The CDR3 has 13 residues. The CDR3 sequence: CSVQTGGVEKLFF. CDR3 sequence (DNA): TGCAGTGTTCAGACAGGGGGAGTTGAAAAACTGTTTTTT.

This clonotype was counted between two and nine times. The V and J genes are TRBV5-1 and TRBJ2-1, with TRBD1 identical over 8 bases. This CDR3 has 14 amino acids. The V and J ends lost 0 bases and 10 bases, in that order; junction bases with no gene match: 6. Germline loops: CDR1 SGHRS, CDR2 YFSETQ. The CDR3 nucleotides are TGCGCCAGCAGCTTGGGACAGGGGCCAGGGGAGCAGTTCTTC. Translating gives CASSLGQGPGEQFF.

The rearrangement uses TRBV7-6 and TRBJ1-1, with 11 nucleotides matching TRBD1. CDR1 and CDR2 from the germline V gene are SGHVS and FNYEAQ. The CDR3 length is 16 residues. With 6 bases clipped from V and 4 bases from J, the junction kept 10 bases outside the gene matches. This CDR3 reads CASRRDRGGSGTEAFF. CDR3 bases: TGTGCCAGCAGGCGGGACAGGGGGGGCTCCGGCACTGAAGCTTTCTTT.

The table lists this clonotype with a few counts. The gene calls are TRBV28 and TRBJ1-2; tentatively, D is TRBD1 (6 bases). The CDR3 loop spans 11 amino acids. Trimming removed 8 bases from V and 8 bases from J, with 12 bases in between. Germline V gives CDR1 MDHEN, CDR2 SYDVKM. CDR3 sequence: CASGRRGGYTF. The DNA for the CDR3 is TGTGCCAGCGGACGCAGGGGCGGCTACACCTTC.

This clonotype was detected many times. The chain uses TRBV5-1 and TRBJ1-1; D gene unclear. CDR1 SGHRS and CDR2 YFSETQ come from the germline V gene. CDR3 size: 15 residues. The V end was cut by 0 bases, the J end by 1 base, with 10 bases between. The CDR3 here is CASSLVGQGNTEAFF. In nucleotides, the CDR3 is TGCGCCAGCAGCTTGGTGGGCCAAGGGAACACTGAAGCTTTCTTT.

This clonotype was observed a few times. The J gene is TRBJ1-5, the V gene TRBV6-2 or TRBV6-3; unclear D gene. This CDR3 contains 14 residues. Germline CDR1 MNHEY, CDR2 SVGEGT. V gave up 8 bases and J gave up 0 bases, with 11 bases separating them. CDR3 nucleotide sequence: TGTGCCAGCCGGGCGGGTTATAGCAATCAGCCCCAGCATTTT. Its protein product is CASRAGYSNQPQHF.

This clonotype was seen only a few times. The V and J genes are TRBV5-1 and TRBJ2-5; D unclear. Deletions cut 2 bases from V and 1 base from J, with 12 bases between. The CDR3 consists of 15 residues. Looked up from germline, CDR1 is SGHRS and CDR2 is YFSETQ. CDR3 coding DNA: TGCGCCAGCAGCTTAACGGGCCGAGTCCAAGAGACCCAGTACTTC. It encodes CASSLTGRVQETQYF.

This clonotype was recorded many times. The V and J genes are TRBV5-1 and TRBJ2-7; possible D gene TRBD2, 5 bases. CDR3 length: 14 residues. V was cut by 0 bases and J by 4 bases, with 11 bases left in between. Germline values: CDR1 SGHRS, CDR2 YFSETQ. CDR3 loop: CASSLDTRRYEQYV. The CDR3 DNA follows: TGCGCCAGCAGCTTGGACACCAGGAGGTACGAGCAGTACGTC.

This clonotype was picked up many times. V is TRBV27 and J is TRBJ2-2; D ambiguous. The CDR3 length is 13 residues. Germline lookup yields CDR1 MNHEY and CDR2 SMNVEV (reference sequence). Trimming pared 5 bases from V and 2 bases from J, leaving 6 bases between. Here the CDR3 DNA reads TGTGCCAGCAGTGCCATAAACACCGGGGAGCTGTTTTTT. It yields the protein CASSAINTGELFF.

This clonotype was counted between two and nine times. The J gene is TRBJ1-1, the V gene TRBV2; D unresolved. Germline V gene data show CDR1 as SNHLY and CDR2 as FYNNEI. Trimming removed 0 bases from V and 10 bases from J, with 9 bases in between. The CDR3 has 12 amino acids. The CDR3 nucleotides read TGTGCCAGCAGTGAAGCGCTATCGGTAGCTTTCTTT. Amino acid sequence: CASSEALSVAFF.

The chain recombines TRBV5-1 with TRBJ2-1; 11 nucleotides agree with TRBD1. CDR3 length: 13 residues. The V gene end was trimmed by 5 bases and the J gene end by 8 bases; junction bases not matched to a gene: 3. The V gene's germline CDR1 is SGHRS and CDR2 YFSETQ. CDR3 region: CASSRGQGDEQFF. CDR3 nucleotides: TGCGCCAGCAGTCGGGGACAGGGGGATGAGCAGTTCTTC.

This clonotype has more than one count but fewer than ten. This chain connects TRBV4-3 to TRBJ2-7; D possibly matches TRBD1 or TRBD2 (5 bases each). The germline gives CDR1 LGHNA, CDR2 YSLEER. The CDR3 is made up of 15 amino acids. The V and J ends lost 0 bases and 0 bases respectively, with 9 bases between them. CDR3 nucleotide sequence: TGCGCCAGCAGCCAAGAAGCAGGGAGCTCCTACGAGCAGTACTTC. This codes for CASSQEAGSSYEQYF.

The table lists this clonotype with a few counts. The chain combines TRBV18 with TRBJ2-2; D is undetermined. Trimming took 3 bases from V and 6 from J, leaving 8 bases between them. Per germline, CDR1 KGHSH and CDR2 LQKENI. CDR3 length equals 13 residues. Here the CDR3 reads CASSPIAAGELFF. The CDR3 DNA is TGTGCCAGCTCACCTATCGCGGCCGGGGAGCTGTTTTTT.

This clonotype has at least ten counts. The CDR3 nucleotides are TGCGCCAGCTCCCGAGAAACACCGGGCACCGGGGAGCTGTTTTTT. Protein sequence: CASSRETPGTGELFF. The V call is TRBV5-1, the J call TRBJ2-2; no clear D gene. V was clipped by 7 bases and J by 4 bases, with 17 bases between them. Germline CDR1 SGHRS, CDR2 YFSETQ. There are 15 residues in the CDR3.

The CDR3 reads CSVAPDAVAGNTIYF. CDR3 DNA sequence: TGCAGCGTGGCCCCCGACGCAGTTGCTGGAAACACCATATATTTT. This chain links TRBV29-1 with TRBJ1-3; D is ambiguous. This CDR3 contains 15 residues. V shed 6 bases and J shed 2 bases, with 17 bases lying between them. CDR1 is SQVTM and CDR2 is ANQGSEA in the germline V gene.

This clonotype was counted only a few times. The chain employs TRBV5-4 and TRBJ1-2; D is undetermined. This CDR3 spans 12 amino acids. Trimming shortened V by 5 bases and J by 5 bases, and 10 bases separated the two germline ends. Per the germline V gene, CDR1 is SGHNT and CDR2 is YYREEE (reference sequence). DNA of the CDR3: TGTGCCAGCAGTCCTAAGGGTTATGGCTACACCTTC. This codes for CASSPKGYGYTF.

This clonotype came up many times. The chain recombines TRBV2 with TRBJ2-1, with 9 bases fitting TRBD1. Germline V gene lookup returns CDR1 SNHLY and CDR2 FYNNEI. Unmatched junction bases numbered 8, after V lost 6 bases and J lost 5 bases. The CDR3 loop spans 15 amino acids. The CDR3 sequence: CASSAPGQGDNEQFF. In nucleotides, the CDR3 is TGTGCCAGCAGCGCCCCGGGACAGGGCGACAATGAGCAGTTCTTC.

The rearrangement joins TRBV4-3 to TRBJ2-6, with D uncertain. CDR3 length: 17 residues. With 0 bases removed from V and 2 bases from J, the gap between germline ends came to 11 bases. The V gene's germline CDR1 is LGHNA and CDR2 YSLEER. DNA for the CDR3: TGCGCCAGCAGCCAAGACCTGGGCTCCCCTGGGGCCAACGTCCTGACTTTC. Amino acids: CASSQDLGSPGANVLTF.

The chain is built from TRBV6-5 and TRBJ2-7; D not resolved. This CDR3 spans 12 amino acids. The germline V gene has CDR1 MNHEY and CDR2 SVGAGI. The V gene lost 5 bases and the J gene lost 5 bases, with 10 bases spanning the gap. Written as DNA, the CDR3 is TGTGCCAGCAGTCCCTCGGCCCACGAGCAGTACGTC. This gives the protein CASSPSAHEQYV.

The V gene is TRBV20-1, the J gene TRBJ2-5; D unclear. Germline CDR1 reads DFQATT; CDR2 reads SNEGSKA (reference sequence). This CDR3 region has 11 residues. V was pared by 2 bases and J by 2 bases, with 3 bases between. The CDR3 loop is CSARRQETQYF. As DNA, the CDR3 is TGCAGTGCTAGACGACAAGAGACCCAGTACTTC.

There are many counts of this clonotype. CDR3 loop: CATSRDLGKGRMPYEQYV. In DNA, the CDR3 is TGTGCCACCAGCAGAGATCTGGGCAAGGGGCGGATGCCCTACGAGCAGTACGTC. This chain joins TRBV15 and TRBJ2-7; tentative D call: TRBD1 (5 bases). This CDR3 has 18 residues. Trimming cost V 0 bases and J 2 bases, with 20 bases left between them. Germline V gives CDR1 LNHNV, CDR2 YYDKDF (reference sequence).

This clonotype was counted only a few times. The chain recombines TRBV30 with TRBJ2-3; TRBD2 matches 9 bases. The CDR3 runs 16 residues. Losses at the gene ends were 5 bases for V and 3 bases for J; bases not matched to a gene: 12. Germline V gene lookup returns CDR1 GTSNPN and CDR2 SVGIG (reference sequence). The CDR3 bases are TGTGCCTGGGGCAGGACCGGGACTAGCCGAACAGATACGCAGTATTTT. It is translated as CAWGRTGTSRTDTQYF. Based on the CDR3 plus reference TRBV30 and TRBJ2-3, the full variable domain is SQTIHQWPATLVQPVGSPLSLECTVEGTSNPNLYWYRQAAGRGLQLLFYSVGIGQISSEVPQNLSASRPQDRQFILSSKKLLLSDSGFYLCAWGRTGTSRTDTQYFGPGTRLTVL.